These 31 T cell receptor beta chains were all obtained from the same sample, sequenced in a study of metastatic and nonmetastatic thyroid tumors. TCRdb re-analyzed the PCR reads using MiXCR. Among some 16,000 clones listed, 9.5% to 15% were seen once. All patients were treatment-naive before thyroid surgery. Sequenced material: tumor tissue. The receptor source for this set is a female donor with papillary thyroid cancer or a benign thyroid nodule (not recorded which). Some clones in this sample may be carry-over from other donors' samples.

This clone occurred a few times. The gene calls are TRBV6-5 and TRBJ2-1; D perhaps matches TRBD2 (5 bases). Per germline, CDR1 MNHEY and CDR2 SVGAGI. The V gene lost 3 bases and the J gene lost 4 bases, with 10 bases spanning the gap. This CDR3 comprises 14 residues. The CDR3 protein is CASSYNGVYNEQFF. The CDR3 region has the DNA TGTGCCAGCAGTTATAACGGGGTTTACAATGAGCAGTTCTTC.

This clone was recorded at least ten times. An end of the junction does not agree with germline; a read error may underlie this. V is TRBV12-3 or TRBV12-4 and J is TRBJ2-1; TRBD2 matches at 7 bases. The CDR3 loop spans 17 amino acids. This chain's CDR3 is CASSFRTSASSYSEQFF. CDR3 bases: TGTGCCAGCAGTTTCAGAACTAGCGCCTCCTCCTACAGTGAGCAGTTCTTC.

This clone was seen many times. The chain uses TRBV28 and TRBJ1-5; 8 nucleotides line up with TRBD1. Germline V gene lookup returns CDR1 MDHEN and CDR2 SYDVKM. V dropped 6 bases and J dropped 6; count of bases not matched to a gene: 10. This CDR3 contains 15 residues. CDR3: CASRGRGQGSQPQHF. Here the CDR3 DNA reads TGTGCCAGCAGAGGGAGAGGACAGGGTTCTCAGCCCCAGCATTTT.

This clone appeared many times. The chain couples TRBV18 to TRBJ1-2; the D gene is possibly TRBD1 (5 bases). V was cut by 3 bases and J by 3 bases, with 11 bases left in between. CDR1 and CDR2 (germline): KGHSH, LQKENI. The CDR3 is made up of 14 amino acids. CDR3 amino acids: CASSPGTEDYGYTF. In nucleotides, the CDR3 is TGTGCCAGCTCACCGGGGACCGAAGACTATGGCTACACCTTC.

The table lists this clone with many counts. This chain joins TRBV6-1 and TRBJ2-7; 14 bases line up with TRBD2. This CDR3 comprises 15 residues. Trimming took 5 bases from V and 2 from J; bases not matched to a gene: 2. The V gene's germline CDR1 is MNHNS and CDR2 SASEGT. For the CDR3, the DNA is TGTGCCAGCAGTAAGACTAGCGGGAGGGCCTACGAGCAGTACTTC. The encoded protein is CASSKTSGRAYEQYF.

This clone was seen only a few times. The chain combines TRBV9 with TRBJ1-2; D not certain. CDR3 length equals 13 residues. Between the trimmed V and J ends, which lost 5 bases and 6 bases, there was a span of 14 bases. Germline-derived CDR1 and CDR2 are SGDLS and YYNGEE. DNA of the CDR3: TGTGCCAGCAGAATAGCCCCCTGGGATGGCTACACCTTC. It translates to CASRIAPWDGYTF.

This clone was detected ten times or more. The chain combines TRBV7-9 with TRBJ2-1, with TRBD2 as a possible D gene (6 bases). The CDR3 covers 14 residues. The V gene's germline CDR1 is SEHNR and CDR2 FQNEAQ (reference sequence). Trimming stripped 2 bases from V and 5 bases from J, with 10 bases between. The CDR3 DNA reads TGTGCCAGCAGCTTAACCGGGACTGACAATGAGCAGTTCTTC. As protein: CASSLTGTDNEQFF.

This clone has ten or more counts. The CDR3 here is CASSPTGQGNTEAFF. In DNA form, the CDR3 reads TGTGCCAGCTCACCGACCGGACAGGGGAACACTGAAGCTTTCTTT. The chain employs TRBV18 and TRBJ1-1, with 8 positions matching TRBD1. There are 15 residues in the CDR3. V lost 3 bases to trimming and J lost 1 base; unmatched junction nucleotides: 4. CDR1 and CDR2 from the germline V gene are KGHSH and LQKENI. The variable domain in full, with the rest retrieved from reference TRBV18 and TRBJ1-1, is NAGVMQNPRHLVRRRGQEARLRCSPMKGHSHVYWYRQLPEEGLKFMVYLQKENIIDESGMPKERFSAEFPKEGPSILRIQQVVRGDSAAYFCASSPTGQGNTEAFFGQGTRLTVV.

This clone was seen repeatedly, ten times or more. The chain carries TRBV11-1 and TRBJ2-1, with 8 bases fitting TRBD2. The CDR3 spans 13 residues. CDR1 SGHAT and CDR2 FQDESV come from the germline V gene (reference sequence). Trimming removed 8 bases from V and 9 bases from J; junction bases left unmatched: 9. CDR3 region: CASQPAGGAEQFF. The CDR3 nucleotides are TGTGCCAGCCAACCTGCGGGAGGAGCTGAGCAGTTCTTC.

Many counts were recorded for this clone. CDR3 DNA: TGTGCCACCAGTGTGACTAGGTCCGGAATCAATGAGCAGTTCTTC. Translating it yields CATSVTRSGINEQFF. This chain links TRBV24-1 with TRBJ2-1; a weak D match, TRBD2 (6 bases). Trimming pared 5 bases from V and 6 bases from J, leaving 16 bases between. Per germline, CDR1 KGHDR and CDR2 SFDVKD. This CDR3 has 15 amino acids.

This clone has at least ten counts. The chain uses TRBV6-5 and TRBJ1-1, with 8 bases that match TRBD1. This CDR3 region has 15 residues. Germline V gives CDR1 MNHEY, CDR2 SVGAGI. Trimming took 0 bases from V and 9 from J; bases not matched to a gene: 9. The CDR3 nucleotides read TGTGCCAGCAGTTACTCAGACAGGGGCGTCGGGAAAGCTTTCTTT. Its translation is CASSYSDRGVGKAFF.

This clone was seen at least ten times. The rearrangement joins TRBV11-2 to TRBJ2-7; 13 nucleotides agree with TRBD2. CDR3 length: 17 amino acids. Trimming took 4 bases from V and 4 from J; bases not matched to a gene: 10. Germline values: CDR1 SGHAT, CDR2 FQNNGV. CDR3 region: CASSSGLAGVTTYEQYF. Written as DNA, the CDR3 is TGTGCCAGCAGCTCCGGACTAGCGGGGGTTACTACATACGAGCAGTACTTC.

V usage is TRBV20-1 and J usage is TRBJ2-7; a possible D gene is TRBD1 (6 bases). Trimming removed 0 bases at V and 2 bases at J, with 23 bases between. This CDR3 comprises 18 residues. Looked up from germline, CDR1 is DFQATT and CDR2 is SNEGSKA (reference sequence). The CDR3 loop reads CSARDLWGQGSLAYEQYF. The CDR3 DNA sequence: TGCAGTGCTAGAGATCTTTGGGGTCAGGGGAGCTTAGCCTACGAGCAGTACTTC.

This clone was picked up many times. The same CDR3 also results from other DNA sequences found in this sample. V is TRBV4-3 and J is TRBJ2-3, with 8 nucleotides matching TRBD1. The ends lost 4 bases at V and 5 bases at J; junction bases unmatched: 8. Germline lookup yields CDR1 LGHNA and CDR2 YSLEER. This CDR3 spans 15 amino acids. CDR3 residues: CASSPGQGWGDTQYF. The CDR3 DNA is TGCGCCAGCAGCCCTGGACAGGGTTGGGGAGATACGCAGTATTTT.

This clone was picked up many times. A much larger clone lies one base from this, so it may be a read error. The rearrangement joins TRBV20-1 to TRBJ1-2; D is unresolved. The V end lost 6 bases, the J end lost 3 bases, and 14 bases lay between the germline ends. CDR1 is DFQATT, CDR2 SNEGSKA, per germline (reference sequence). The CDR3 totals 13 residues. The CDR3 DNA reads TGCAGTGCCCTGGAGGCAGTATACTATGGCTACACCTTC. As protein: CSALEAVYYGYTF.

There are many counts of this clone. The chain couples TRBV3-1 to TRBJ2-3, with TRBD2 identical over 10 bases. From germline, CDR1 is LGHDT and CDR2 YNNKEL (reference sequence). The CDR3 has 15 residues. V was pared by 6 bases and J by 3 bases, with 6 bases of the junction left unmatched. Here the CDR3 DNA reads TGTGCCAGCAGTCCCGAGCGGGGGGGGACAGATACGCAGTATTTT. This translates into CASSPERGGTDTQYF.

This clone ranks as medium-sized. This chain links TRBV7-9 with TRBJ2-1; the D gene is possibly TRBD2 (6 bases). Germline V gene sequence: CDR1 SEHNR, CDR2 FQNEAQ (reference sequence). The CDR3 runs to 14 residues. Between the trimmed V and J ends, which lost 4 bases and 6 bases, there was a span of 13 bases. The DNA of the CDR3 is TGTGCCAGCAGCTCGCCCCGGGGAGGCAATGAGCAGTTCTTC. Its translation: CASSSPRGGNEQFF.

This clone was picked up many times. The CDR3 reads CASSLQGTLSYEQYF. The DNA for the CDR3 is TGCGCCAGCAGCCTACAGGGTACCCTCTCCTACGAGCAGTACTTC. The chain carries TRBV5-1 and TRBJ2-7; D may be TRBD1 (6 bases). Germline V gene sequence: CDR1 SGHRS, CDR2 YFSETQ. V was trimmed by 4 bases and J by 0 bases, leaving 14 bases between them. The CDR3 sequence is 15 residues long.

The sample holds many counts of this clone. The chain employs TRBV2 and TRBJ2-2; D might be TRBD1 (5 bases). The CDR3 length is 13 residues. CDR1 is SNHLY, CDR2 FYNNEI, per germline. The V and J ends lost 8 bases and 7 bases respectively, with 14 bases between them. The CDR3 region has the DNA TGTGCCAGCGCAGGGTTGAAAGGCGGGGAGCTGTTTTTT. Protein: CASAGLKGGELFF.

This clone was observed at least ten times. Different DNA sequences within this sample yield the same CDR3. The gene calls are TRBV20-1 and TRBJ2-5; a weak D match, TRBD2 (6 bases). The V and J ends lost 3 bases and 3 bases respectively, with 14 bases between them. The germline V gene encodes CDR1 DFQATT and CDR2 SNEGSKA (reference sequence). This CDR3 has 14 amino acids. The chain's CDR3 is CSASLGTPKETQYF. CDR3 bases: TGCAGTGCTAGCCTCGGGACTCCAAAAGAGACCCAGTACTTC.

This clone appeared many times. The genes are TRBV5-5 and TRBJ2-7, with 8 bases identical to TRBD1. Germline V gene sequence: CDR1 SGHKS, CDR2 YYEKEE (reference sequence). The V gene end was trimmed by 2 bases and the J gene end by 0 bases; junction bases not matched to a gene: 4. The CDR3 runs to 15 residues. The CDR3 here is CASSFRQGSSYEQYF. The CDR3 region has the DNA TGTGCCAGCAGCTTTAGACAGGGGAGCTCCTACGAGCAGTACTTC.

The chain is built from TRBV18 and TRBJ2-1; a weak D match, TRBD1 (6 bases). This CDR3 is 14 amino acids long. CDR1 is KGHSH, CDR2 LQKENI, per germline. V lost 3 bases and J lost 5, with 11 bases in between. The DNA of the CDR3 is TGTGCCAGCTCACCGCTCACAGGGAACAATGAGCAGTTCTTC. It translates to CASSPLTGNNEQFF.

The CDR3 here is CASSSIGLAGLLAKNIQYF. In DNA, the CDR3 is TGTGCCAGCAGCTCAATTGGACTAGCGGGGCTTCTAGCCAAAAACATTCAGTACTTC. The chain combines TRBV11-1 with TRBJ2-4; 12 bases agree with TRBD2. V trimming: 4 bases; J trimming: 0 bases; junction bases outside the gene matches: 10. Germline V gene lookup returns CDR1 SGHAT and CDR2 FQDESV (reference sequence). This CDR3 is built from 19 residues.

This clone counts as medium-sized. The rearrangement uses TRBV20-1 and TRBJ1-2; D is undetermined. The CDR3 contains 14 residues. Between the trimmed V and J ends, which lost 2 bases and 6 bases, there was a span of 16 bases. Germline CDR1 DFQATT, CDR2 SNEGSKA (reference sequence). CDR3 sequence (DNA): TGCAGTGCTAGAAAGGTGAGGGCAACGGATGGCTACACCTTC. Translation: CSARKVRATDGYTF.

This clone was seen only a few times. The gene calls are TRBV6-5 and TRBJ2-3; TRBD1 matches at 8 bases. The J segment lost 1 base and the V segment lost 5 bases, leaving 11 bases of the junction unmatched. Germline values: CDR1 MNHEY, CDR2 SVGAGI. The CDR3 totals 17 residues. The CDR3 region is CASSPGQVIFGTDTQYF. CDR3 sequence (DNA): TGTGCCAGCAGTCCGGGACAGGTTATATTCGGCACAGATACGCAGTATTTT.

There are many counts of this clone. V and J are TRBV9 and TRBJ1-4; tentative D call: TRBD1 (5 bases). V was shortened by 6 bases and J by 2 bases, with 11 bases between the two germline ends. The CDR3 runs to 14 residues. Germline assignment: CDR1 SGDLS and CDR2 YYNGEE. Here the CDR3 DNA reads TGTGCCAGCAACGCGCGGGGGACTAATGAAAAACTGTTTTTT. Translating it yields CASNARGTNEKLFF. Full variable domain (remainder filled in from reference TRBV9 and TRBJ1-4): DSGVTQTPKHLITATGQRVTLRCSPRSGDLSVYWYQQSLDQGLQFLIQYYNGEERAKGNILERFSAQQFPDLHSELNLSSLELGDSALYFCASNARGTNEKLFFGSGTQLSVL.

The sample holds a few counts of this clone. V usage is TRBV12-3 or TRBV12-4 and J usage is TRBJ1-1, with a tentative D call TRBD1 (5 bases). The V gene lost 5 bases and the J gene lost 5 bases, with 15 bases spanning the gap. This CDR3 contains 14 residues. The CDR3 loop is CASSLDSAPTEAFF. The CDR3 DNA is TGTGCCAGCAGTCTCGACAGTGCCCCGACTGAAGCTTTCTTT.

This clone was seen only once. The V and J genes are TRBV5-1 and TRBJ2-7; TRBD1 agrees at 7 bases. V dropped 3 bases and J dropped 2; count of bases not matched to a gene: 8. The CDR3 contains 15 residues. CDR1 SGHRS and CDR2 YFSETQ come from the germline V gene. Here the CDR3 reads CASSSTPTGTYEQYF. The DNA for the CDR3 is TGCGCCAGCAGCTCTACTCCGACAGGGACCTACGAGCAGTACTTC.

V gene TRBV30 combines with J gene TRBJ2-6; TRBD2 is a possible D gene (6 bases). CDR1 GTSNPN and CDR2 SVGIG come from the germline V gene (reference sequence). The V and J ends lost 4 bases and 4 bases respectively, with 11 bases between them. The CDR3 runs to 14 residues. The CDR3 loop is CAWTAGSGANVLTF. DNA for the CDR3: TGTGCCTGGACTGCGGGGTCCGGGGCCAACGTCCTGACTTTC.

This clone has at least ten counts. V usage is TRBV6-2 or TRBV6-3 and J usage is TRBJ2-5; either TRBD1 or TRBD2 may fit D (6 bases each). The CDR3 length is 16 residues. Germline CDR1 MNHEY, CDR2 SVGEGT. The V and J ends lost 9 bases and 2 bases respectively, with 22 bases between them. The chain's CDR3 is CASSKSDSGSQETQYF. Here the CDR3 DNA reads TGTGCCAGTTCAAAATCGGACAGCGGGTCGCAAGAGACCCAGTACTTC.

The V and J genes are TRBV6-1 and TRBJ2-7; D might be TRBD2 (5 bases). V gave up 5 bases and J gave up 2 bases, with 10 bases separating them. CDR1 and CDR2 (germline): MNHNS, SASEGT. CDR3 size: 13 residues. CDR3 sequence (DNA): TGTGCCAGCAGTCCCGGGATTACCTACGAGCAGTACTTC. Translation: CASSPGITYEQYF.